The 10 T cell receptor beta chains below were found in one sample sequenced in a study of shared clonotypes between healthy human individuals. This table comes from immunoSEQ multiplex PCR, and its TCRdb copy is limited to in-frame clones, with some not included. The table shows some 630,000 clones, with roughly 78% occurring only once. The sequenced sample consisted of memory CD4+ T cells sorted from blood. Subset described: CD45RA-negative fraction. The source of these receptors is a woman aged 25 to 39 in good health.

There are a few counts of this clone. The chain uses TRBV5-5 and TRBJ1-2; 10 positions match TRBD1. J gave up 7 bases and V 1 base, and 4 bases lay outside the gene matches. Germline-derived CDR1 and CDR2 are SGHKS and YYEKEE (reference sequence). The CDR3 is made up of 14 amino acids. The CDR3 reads CASSLRQGALGYTF. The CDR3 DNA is TGTGCCAGCAGCTTGAGACAGGGGGCGCTTGGCTACACCTTC.

CDR3 bases: TGCGCCAGCAGCTTGGCGGAGTGGGGCGCAGATACGCAGTATTTT. Protein product: CASSLAEWGADTQYF. V and J are TRBV5-1 and TRBJ2-3; tentatively, D is TRBD1 (5 bases). The CDR3 runs 15 residues. Trimming took 0 bases from V and 4 from J, leaving 12 bases between them. Germline CDR1 SGHRS, CDR2 YFSETQ.

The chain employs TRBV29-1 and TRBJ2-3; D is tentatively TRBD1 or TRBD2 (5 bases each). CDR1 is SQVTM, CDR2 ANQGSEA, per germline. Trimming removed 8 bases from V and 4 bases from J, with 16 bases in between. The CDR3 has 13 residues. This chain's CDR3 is CSTRMGDADTQYF. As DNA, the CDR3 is TGCAGCACCCGGATGGGGGATGCAGATACGCAGTATTTT.

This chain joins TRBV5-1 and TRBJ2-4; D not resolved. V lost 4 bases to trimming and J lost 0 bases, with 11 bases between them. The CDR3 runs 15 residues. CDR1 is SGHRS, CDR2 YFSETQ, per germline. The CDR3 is CASSPAWEAKNIQYF. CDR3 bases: TGCGCCAGCAGCCCAGCATGGGAAGCCAAAAACATTCAGTACTTC.

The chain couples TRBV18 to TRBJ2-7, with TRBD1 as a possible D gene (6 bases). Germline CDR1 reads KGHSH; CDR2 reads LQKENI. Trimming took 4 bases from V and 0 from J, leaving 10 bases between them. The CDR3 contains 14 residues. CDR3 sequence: CASSLTGTSYEQYF. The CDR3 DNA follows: TGTGCCAGCTCACTCACAGGGACCTCCTACGAGCAGTACTTC.

This CDR3 reads CASSPPGGDNEQFF. The CDR3 region has the DNA TGTGCCAGCTCACCACCGGGGGGAGACAATGAGCAGTTCTTC. The chain links TRBV18 to TRBJ2-1, with a possible D match to TRBD2 (6 bases). The CDR3 sequence is 14 residues long. Deletions cut 0 bases from V and 5 bases from J, with 8 bases between. Germline assignment: CDR1 KGHSH and CDR2 LQKENI.

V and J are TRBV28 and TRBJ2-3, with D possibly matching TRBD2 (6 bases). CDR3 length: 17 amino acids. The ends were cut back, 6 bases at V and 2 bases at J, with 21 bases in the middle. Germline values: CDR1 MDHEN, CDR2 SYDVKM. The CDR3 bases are TGTGCCAGCAGGCCCCGCTTGGGAGGAGGGTCCACAGATACGCAGTATTTT. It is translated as CASRPRLGGGSTDTQYF.

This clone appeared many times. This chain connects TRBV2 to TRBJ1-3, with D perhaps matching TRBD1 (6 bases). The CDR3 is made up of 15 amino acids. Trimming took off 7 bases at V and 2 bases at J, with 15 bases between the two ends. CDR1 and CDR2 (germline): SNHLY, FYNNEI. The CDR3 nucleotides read TGTGCCAGCAAAGCCAGGGGTGGTACTGGAAACACCATATATTTT. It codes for CASKARGGTGNTIYF.

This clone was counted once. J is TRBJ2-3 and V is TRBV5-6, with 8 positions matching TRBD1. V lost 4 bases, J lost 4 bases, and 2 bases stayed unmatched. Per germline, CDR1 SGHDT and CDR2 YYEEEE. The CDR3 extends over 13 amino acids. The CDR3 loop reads CASSKTGADTQYF. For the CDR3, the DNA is TGTGCCAGCAGCAAGACAGGGGCAGATACGCAGTATTTT.

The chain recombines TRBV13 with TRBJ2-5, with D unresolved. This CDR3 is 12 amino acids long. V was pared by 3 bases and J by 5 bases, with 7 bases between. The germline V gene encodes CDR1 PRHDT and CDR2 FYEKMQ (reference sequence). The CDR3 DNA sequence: TGTGCCAGCAGCTTCCGTTTCGAGACCCAGTACTTC. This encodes CASSFRFETQYF.